In its sample, the clone carrying this T cell receptor (beta chain) was seen a few times. Germline-derived CDR1 and CDR2 are SGHRS and YFSETQ. With 0 bases removed from V and 4 bases from J, the gap between germline ends came to 20 bases. The CDR3 consists of 17 residues. The data were taken from a study of T cell changes during pregnancy in multiple sclerosis. The method was immunoSEQ multiplex PCR; TCRdb's version includes in-frame clones alone and lacks a portion of them. The sample contains tens of thousands of clones, 90% to 95% of which appear only once. The V gene is TRBV5-1, the J gene TRBJ2-7, with a possible D match to TRBD1 (6 bases). The source is a female donor with multiple sclerosis, enrolled in a pregnancy study. The sample here was CD4+ T cells from peripheral blood mononuclear cells, taken in the third trimester of pregnancy. This CDR3 reads CASSLDGWTAVDYEQYF. The CDR3 DNA reads TGCGCCAGCAGCTTGGATGGTTGGACAGCAGTGGATTACGAGCAGTACTTC.